These 8 T cell receptor beta chains came from one sample sequenced in a study of blood T cell repertoires in COVID-19. Only in-frame clones appear in the TCRdb table, and some are missing; sequencing was by immunoSEQ multiplex PCR. The sample lists about 160,000 clones, around three quarters occurring once. Sequenced sample: peripheral blood. These receptors were obtained from a man aged 55 to 69 with acute or convalescent COVID-19.

J is TRBJ1-2 and V is TRBV7-8; TRBD1 might be the D (6 bases). CDR3 size: 14 residues. The germline V gene has CDR1 SGHVS and CDR2 FQNEAQ. V shed 1 base and J shed 3 bases, with 9 bases lying between them. The CDR3 nucleotides read TGTGCCAGCAGCTTAGGAGGGGGATACTATGGCTACACCTTC. Its protein product is CASSLGGGYYGYTF. The variable domain in full, with the rest retrieved from reference TRBV7-8 and TRBJ1-2, is GAGVSQSPRYKVAKRGQDVALRCDPISGHVSLFWYQQALGQGPEFLTYFQNEAQLDKSGLPSDRFFAERPEGSVSTLKIQRTQQEDSAVYLCASSLGGGYYGYTFGSGTRLTVV.

The chain has TRBV7-8 and TRBJ1-5, with a possible D match to TRBD1 (5 bases). Germline loops: CDR1 SGHVS, CDR2 FQNEAQ. The CDR3 covers 16 residues. V gave up 0 bases and J gave up 2 bases, with 11 bases separating them. This CDR3 is CASSLAGGVGNQPQHF. In DNA, the CDR3 is TGTGCCAGCAGCTTAGCCGGGGGGGTGGGCAATCAGCCCCAGCATTTT.

The sample holds a few counts of this clone. The chain has TRBV18 and TRBJ1-2, with 8 bases fitting TRBD1. The J segment lost 4 bases and the V segment lost 4 bases, leaving 2 bases of the junction unmatched. This CDR3 has 13 amino acids. From germline, CDR1 is KGHSH and CDR2 LQKENI. CDR3 DNA: TGTGCCAGCTCACAGACAGGGGTCTATGGCTACACCTTC. Encoded protein: CASSQTGVYGYTF.

J is TRBJ2-1 and V is TRBV19; 9 bases are shared with TRBD2. Germline CDR1 reads LNHDA; CDR2 reads SQIVND (reference sequence). The length of the CDR3 is 16 residues. Losses at the gene ends were 3 bases for V and 3 bases for J; bases not matched to a gene: 6. The CDR3 protein is CASSMGGAGGYNEQFF. The CDR3 nucleotides read TGTGCCAGTAGTATGGGAGGAGCGGGGGGCTACAATGAGCAGTTCTTC.

The V gene is TRBV2, the J gene TRBJ2-5, with 8 bases aligning to TRBD2. V gave up 2 bases and J gave up 4 bases; unmatched junction bases: 6. This CDR3 is built from 15 residues. Germline V lookup: CDR1 SNHLY, CDR2 FYNNEI. CDR3 in DNA: TGTGCCAGCAGTGAATGGAGCGGGGGCTCAGAGACCCAGTACTTC. Translated, it gives CASSEWSGGSETQYF.

The V gene is TRBV5-6, the J gene TRBJ2-1; D not certain. The CDR3 length is 11 residues. Trimming removed 1 base from V and 9 bases from J, with 5 bases in between. Germline assignment: CDR1 SGHDT and CDR2 YYEEEE. In DNA form, the CDR3 reads TGTGCCAGCAGCTTGTATTTTGAGCAGTTCTTC. It specifies CASSLYFEQFF.

DNA of the CDR3: TGCGCCAGCAGCGACATGACAGGGTGGGACAATGAGCAGTTCTTC. It is translated as CASSDMTGWDNEQFF. The chain carries TRBV5-1 and TRBJ2-1, with TRBD1 identical over 7 bases. From germline, CDR1 is SGHRS and CDR2 YFSETQ. Unmatched junction bases numbered 9, after V lost 4 bases and J lost 5 bases. The CDR3 sequence is 15 residues long.

This chain links TRBV19 with TRBJ2-7; the D gene is possibly TRBD1 (5 bases). The CDR3 is 11 residues long. Looked up from germline, CDR1 is LNHDA and CDR2 is SQIVND (reference sequence). V lost 5 bases and J lost 5, with 7 bases in between. CDR3 amino acids: CASSLRDEQYF. CDR3 bases: TGTGCCAGTAGTCTCAGGGACGAGCAGTACTTC.